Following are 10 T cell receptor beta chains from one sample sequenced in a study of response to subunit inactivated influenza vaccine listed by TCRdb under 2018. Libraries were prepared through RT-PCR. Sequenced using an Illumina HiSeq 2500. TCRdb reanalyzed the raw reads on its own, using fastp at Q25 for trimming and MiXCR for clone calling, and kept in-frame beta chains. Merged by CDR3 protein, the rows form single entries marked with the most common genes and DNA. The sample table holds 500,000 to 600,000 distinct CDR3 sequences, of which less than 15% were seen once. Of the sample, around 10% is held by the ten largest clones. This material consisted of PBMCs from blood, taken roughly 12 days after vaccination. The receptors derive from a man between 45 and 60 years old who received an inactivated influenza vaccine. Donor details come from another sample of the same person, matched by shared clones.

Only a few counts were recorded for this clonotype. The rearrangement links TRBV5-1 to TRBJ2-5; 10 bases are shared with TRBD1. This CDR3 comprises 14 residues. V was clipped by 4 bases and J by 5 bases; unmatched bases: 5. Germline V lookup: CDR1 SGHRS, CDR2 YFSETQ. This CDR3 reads CASSTWTGGETQYF. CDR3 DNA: TGCGCCAGCAGCACCTGGACAGGGGGGGAGACCCAGTACTTC.

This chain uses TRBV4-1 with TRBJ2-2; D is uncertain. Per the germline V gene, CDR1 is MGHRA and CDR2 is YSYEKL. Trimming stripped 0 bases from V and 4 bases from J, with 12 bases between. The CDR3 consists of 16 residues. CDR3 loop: CASSQELQDFTGELFF. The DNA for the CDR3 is TGCGCCAGCAGCCAAGAACTGCAGGATTTCACCGGGGAGCTGTTTTTT.

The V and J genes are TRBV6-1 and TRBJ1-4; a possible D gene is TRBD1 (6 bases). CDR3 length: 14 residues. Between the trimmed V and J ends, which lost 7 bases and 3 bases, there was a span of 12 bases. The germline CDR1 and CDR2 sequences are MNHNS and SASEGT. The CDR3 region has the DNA TGTGCCAGCACCCCTACAGGGTCTAATGAAAAACTGTTTTTT. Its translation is CASTPTGSNEKLFF.

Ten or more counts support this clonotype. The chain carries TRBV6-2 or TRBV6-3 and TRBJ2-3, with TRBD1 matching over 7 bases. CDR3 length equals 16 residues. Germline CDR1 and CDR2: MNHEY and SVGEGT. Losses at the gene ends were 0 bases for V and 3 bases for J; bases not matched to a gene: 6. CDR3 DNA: TGTGCCAGCAGTTACTCGACAGGGAGTAGGACAGATACGCAGTATTTT. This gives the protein CASSYSTGSRTDTQYF.

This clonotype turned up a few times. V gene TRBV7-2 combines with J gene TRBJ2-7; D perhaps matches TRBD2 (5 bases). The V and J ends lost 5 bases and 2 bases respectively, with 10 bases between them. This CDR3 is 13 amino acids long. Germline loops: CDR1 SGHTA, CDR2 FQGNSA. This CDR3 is CASSVSGAYEQYF. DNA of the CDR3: TGTGCCAGCAGCGTCTCCGGGGCCTACGAGCAGTACTTC.

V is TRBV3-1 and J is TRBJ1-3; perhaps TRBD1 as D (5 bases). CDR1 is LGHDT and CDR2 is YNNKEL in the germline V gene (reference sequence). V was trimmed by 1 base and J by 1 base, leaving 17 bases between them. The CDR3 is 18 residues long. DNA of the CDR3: TGTGCCAGCAGCCAAGGAGGGATAAACAGGATTTCTGGAAACACCATATATTTT. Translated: CASSQGGINRISGNTIYF.

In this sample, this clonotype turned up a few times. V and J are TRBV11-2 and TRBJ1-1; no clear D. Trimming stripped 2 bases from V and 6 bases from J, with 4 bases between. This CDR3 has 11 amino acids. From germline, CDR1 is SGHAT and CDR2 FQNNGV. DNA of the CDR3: TGTGCCAGCAGCTTAAGCTCTGAAGCTTTCTTT. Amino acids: CASSLSSEAFF.

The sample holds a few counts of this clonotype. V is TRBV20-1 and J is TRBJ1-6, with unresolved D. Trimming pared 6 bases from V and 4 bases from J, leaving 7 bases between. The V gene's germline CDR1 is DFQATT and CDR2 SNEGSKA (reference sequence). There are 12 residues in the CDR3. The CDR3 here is CSAWEYNSPLHF. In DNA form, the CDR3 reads TGCAGTGCCTGGGAGTATAATTCACCCCTCCACTTT.

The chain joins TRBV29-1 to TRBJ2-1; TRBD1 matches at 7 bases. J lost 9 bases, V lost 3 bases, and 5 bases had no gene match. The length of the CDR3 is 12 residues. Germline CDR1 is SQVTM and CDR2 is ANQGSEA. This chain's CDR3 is CSVEGTVSEQFF. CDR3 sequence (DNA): TGCAGCGTTGAGGGGACAGTTAGTGAGCAGTTCTTC.

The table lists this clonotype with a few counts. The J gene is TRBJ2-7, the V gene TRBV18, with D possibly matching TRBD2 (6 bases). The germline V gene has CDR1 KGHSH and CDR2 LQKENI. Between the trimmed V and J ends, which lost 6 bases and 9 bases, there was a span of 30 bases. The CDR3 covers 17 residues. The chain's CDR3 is CASSLAQGGKTGNGQYF. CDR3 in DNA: TGTGCCAGCTCTCTTGCCCAGGGAGGAAAGACGGGGAACGGGCAGTACTTC.